The clone carrying this TCR beta chain was detected only once. Its specificity is unknown. This entry belongs to a study of somatic mutations in cytotoxic T cells in rheumatoid arthritis. On the study more broadly: Nearly 100% purity was obtained when some V beta antibody-stained T-cell populations were flow-sorted; these included V beta1+ cells sequenced for TCRB. Broader study findings: The slight TRBV07 underrepresentation in rheumatoid arthritis patients was not adjusted for multiple comparisons.

Isolating CD4+ and CD8+ cells involved positive magnetic bead selection on an AutoMACS. Their purity was then checked by flow cytometry. From germline, CDR1 is SGDLS and CDR2 YYNGEE. Trimming pared 3 bases from V and 1 base from J, leaving 11 bases between. The CDR3 has 15 amino acids. Libraries were prepared by immunoSEQ multiplex PCR; TCRdb keeps only in-frame clonotypes and omits some of them. The sample holds around 15,000 clones, around 80% seen once. The gene calls are TRBV9 and TRBJ2-1, with TRBD2 as a possible D gene (5 bases). Specimen: CD8+ T cells sorted from blood. This sequence was found in an adult with rheumatoid arthritis. Here the CDR3 reads CASSESGISYNEQFF. For the CDR3, the DNA is TGTGCCAGCAGCGAATCCGGGATATCCTACAATGAGCAGTTCTTC.